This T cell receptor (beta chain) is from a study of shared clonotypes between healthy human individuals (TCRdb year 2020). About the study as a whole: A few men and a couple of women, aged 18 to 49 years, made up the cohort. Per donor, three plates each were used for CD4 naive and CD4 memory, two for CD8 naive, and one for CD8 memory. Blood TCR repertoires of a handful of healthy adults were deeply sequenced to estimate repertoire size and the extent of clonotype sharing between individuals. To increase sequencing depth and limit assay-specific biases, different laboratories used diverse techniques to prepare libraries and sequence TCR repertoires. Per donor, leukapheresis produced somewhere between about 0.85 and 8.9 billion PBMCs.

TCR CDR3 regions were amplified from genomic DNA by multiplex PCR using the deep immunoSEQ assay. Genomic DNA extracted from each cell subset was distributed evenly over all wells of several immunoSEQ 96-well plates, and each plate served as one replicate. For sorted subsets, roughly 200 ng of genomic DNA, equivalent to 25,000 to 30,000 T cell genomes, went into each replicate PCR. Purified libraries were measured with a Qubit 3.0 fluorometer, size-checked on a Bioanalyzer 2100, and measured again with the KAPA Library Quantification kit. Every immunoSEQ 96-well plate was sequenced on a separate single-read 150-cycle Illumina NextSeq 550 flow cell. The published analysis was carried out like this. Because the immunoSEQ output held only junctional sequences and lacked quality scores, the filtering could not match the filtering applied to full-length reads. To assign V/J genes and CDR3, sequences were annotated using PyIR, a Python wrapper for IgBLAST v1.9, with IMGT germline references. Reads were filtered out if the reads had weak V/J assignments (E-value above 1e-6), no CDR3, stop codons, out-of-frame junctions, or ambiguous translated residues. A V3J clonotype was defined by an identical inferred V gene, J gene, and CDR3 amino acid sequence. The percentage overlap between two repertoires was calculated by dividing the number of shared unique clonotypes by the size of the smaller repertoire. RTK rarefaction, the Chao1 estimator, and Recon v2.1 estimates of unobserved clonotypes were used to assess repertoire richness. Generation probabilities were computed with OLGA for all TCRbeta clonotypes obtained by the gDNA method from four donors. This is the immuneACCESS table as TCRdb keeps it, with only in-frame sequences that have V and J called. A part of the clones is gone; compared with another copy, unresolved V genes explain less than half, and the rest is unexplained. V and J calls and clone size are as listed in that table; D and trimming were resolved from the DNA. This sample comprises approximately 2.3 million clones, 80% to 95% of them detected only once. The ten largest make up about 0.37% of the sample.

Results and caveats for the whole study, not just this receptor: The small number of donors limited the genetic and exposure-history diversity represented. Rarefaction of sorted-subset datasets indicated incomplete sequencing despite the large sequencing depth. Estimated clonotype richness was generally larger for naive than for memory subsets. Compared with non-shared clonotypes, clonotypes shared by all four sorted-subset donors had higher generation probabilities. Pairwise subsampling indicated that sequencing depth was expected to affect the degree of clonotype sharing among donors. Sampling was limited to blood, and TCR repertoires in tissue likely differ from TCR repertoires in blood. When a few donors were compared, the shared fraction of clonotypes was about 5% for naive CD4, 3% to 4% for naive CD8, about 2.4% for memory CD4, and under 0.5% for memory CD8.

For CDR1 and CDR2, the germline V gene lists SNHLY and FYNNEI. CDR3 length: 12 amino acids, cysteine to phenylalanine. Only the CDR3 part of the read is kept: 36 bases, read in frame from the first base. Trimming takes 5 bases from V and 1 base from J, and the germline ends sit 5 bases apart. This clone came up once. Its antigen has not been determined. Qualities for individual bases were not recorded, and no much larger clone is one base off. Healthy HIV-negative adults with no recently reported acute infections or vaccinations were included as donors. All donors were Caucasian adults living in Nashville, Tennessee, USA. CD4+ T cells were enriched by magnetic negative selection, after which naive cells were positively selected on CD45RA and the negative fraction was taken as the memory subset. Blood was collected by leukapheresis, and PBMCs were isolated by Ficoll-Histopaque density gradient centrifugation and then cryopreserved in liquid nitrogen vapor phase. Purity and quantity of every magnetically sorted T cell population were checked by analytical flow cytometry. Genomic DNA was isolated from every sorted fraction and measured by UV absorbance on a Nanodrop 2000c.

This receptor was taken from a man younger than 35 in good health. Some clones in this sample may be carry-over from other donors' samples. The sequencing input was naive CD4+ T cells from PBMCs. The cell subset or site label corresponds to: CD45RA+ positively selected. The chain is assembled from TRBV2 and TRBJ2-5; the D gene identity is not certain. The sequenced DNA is TGTGCCAGCAGTCGAATCCAAGAGACCCAGTACTTC. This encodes CASSRIQETQYF. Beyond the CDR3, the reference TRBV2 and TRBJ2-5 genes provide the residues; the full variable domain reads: EPEVTQTPSHQVTQMGQEVILRCVPISNHLYFYWYRQILGQKVEFLVSFYNNEISEKSEIFDDQFSVERPDGSNFTLKIRSTKLEDSAMYFCASSRIQETQYFGPGTRLLVL.